This T cell receptor beta chain emerged from a study of T cells expressing NK-cell markers. Study background: CD3+CD56+NKG2C+, CD3+CD56+NKG2C- and CD3+CD56-NKG2C+ T cells, once sorted, supplied the TCR beta repertoires.

Note on this clonotype: Its target is not known.

The CDR3 has 14 residues. Germline CDR1 and CDR2: DFQATT and SNEGSKA (reference sequence). Study-wide points: The dominant NKG2C+ clonotypes represented about 1.0-7.0% of CD8+ T cells in about six donors. The CD3+CD56-NKG2C+ fraction of a handful of donors was also led by these clonotypes.

UMIs accompanied the 5'RACE template switching by which TCR beta cDNA was made. Reprocessing the 5' RACE reads, TCRdb reports a single entry for every CDR3 protein and omits DNA. The table for this sample gives some 450,000 distinct CDR3 sequences. Sequencing was carried out using blood T cells: a sorted CD56 or NKG2C T cell subset, CD4+ or CD8+ T cells, or bulk PBMC T cells (not recorded which). This sequence was found in a woman aged 18 to 75 in good health. This chain links TRBV20-1 with TRBJ1-5; the TCRdb call, TRBD1, lacks DNA for checking. CDR3 residues: CSARLAKGRSAQHF.